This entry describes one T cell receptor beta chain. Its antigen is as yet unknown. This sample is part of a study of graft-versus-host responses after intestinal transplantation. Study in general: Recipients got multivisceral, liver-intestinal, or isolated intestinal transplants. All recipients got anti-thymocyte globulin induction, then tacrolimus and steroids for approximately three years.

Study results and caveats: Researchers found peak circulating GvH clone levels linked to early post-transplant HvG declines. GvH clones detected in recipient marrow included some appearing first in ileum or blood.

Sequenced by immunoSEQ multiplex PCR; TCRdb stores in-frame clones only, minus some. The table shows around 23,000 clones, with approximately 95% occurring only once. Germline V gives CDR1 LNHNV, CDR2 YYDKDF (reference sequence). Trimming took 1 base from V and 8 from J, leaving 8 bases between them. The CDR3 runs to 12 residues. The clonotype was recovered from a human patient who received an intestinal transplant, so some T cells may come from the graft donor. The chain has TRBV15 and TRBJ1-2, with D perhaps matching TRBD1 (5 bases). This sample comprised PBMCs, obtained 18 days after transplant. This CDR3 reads CATSRGTGGYTF. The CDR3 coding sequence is TGTGCCACCAGCAGAGGCACAGGAGGCTACACCTTC.